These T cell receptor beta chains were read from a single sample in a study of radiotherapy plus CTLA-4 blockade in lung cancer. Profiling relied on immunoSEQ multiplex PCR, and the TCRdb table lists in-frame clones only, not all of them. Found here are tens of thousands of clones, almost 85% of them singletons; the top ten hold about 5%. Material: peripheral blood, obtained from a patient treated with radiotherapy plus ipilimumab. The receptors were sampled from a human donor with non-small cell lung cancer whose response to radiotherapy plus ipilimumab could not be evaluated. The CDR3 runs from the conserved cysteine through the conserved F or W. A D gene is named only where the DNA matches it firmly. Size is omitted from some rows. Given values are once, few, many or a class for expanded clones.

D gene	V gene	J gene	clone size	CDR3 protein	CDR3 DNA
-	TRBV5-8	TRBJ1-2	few	CASSLNHEVRGYTF	TGTGCCAGCAGCTTGAATCACGAAGTACGGGGCTACACCTTC
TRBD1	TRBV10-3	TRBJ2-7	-	CAISGSGQGETYEQYF	TGTGCCATCAGTGGGTCCGGACAGGGCGAAACCTACGAGCAGTACTTC
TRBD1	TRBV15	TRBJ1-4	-	CATSSRGQGRNEKLFF	TGTGCCACCAGCAGCAGGGGACAGGGGCGAAATGAAAAACTGTTTTTT
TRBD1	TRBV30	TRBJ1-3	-	CAYPDRAGNTIYF	TGTGCCTATCCGGACAGGGCTGGAAACACCATATATTTT
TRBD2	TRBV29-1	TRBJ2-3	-	CSVEGTSGRSKADTQYF	TGCAGCGTTGAGGGGACTAGCGGGAGGAGTAAGGCAGATACGCAGTATTTT
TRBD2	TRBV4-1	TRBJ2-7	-	CASSQGLAGDYEQYF	TGCGCCAGCAGCCAGGGACTAGCGGGAGACTACGAGCAGTACTTC
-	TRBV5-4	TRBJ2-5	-	CASSELQETQYF	TGTGCCAGCAGCGAGCTTCAAGAGACCCAGTACTTC
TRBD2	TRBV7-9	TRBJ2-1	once	CASSLVLAVNEQFF	TGTGCCAGCAGCTTAGTTCTAGCGGTTAATGAGCAGTTCTTC
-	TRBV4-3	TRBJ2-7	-	CASSPSPGTSYEQYF	TGCGCCAGCAGCCCGTCCCCCGGGACAAGCTACGAGCAGTACTTC
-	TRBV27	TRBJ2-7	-	CASSSHSDYEQYF	TGTGCCAGCAGTTCTCATAGCGACTACGAGCAGTACTTC
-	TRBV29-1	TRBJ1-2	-	CSVEGGGVNYGYTF	TGCAGCGTTGAAGGGGGGGGTGTTAACTATGGCTACACCTTC
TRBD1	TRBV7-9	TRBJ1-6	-	CASSLAQGDNSPLHF	TGTGCCAGCAGCTTAGCACAGGGGGACAATTCACCCCTCCACTTT
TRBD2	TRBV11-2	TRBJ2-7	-	CASSRITSGSVDEQYF	TGTGCCAGCAGCCGCATAACTAGCGGGAGTGTCGACGAGCAGTACTTC
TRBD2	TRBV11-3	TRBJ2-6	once	CASSPGGSGANVLTF	TGTGCCAGCAGCCCGGGGGGTTCCGGGGCCAACGTCCTGACTTTC
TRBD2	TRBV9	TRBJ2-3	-	CASSPGTSGTRNTQYF	TGTGCCAGCAGCCCAGGGACTAGCGGGACCCGGAATACGCAGTATTTT
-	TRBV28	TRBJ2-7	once	CASSGLANYNYEQYF	TGTGCCAGCAGTGGGCTAGCCAATTATAATTACGAGCAGTACTTC
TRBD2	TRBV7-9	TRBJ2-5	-	CASSPQREGQETQYF	TGTGCCAGCAGCCCTCAGCGGGAGGGCCAAGAGACCCAGTACTTC
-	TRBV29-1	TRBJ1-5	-	CSARVVEGGNQPQHF	TGCAGCGCCCGTGTGGTGGAGGGAGGCAATCAGCCCCAGCATTTT
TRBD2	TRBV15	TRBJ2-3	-	CATSRGLAGTTDTQYF	TGTGCCACCAGCAGGGGACTAGCGGGGACCACAGATACGCAGTATTTT
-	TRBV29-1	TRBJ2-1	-	CSVEWNEQFF	TGCAGCGTGGAGTGGAATGAGCAGTTCTTC
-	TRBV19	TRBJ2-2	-	CASSIGRGNTRELFF	TGTGCCAGTAGTATAGGAAGGGGTAACACCAGGGAGCTGTTTTTT
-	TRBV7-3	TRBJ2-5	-	CASSLTGAETQYF	TGTGCCAGCAGCTTGACTGGGGCAGAGACCCAGTACTTC
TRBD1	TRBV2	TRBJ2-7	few	CASSTGASEFYEQYF	TGTGCCAGCAGTACAGGGGCCTCCGAGTTCTACGAGCAGTACTTC